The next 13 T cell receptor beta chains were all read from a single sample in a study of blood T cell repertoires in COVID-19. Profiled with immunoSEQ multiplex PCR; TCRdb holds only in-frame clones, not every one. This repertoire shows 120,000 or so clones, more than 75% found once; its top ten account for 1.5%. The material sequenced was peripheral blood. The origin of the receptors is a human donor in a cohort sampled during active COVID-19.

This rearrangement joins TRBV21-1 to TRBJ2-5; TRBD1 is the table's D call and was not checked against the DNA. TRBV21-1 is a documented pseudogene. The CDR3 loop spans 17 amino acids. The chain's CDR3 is CASSAEPRGWQLETQYF. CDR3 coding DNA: TGTGCCAGCAGCGCTGAACCAAGGGGGTGGCAGCTCGAGACCCAGTACTTC.

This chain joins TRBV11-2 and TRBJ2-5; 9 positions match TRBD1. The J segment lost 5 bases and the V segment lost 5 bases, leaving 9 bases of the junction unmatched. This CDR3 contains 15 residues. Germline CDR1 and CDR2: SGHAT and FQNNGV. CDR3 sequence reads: CASSPPGTGRETQYF. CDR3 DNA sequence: TGTGCCAGCAGCCCACCGGGGACAGGGCGGGAGACCCAGTACTTC.

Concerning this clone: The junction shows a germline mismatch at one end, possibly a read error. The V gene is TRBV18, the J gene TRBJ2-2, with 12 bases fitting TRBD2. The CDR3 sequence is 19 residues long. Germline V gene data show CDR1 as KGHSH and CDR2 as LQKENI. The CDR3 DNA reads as TGTGCCAGCTCACCACACTCTAGCGGGAGGGGTTGTCTTCACCGGGGAGCTGTTTTT. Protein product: CASSPHSSGRGCLHRGAVF.

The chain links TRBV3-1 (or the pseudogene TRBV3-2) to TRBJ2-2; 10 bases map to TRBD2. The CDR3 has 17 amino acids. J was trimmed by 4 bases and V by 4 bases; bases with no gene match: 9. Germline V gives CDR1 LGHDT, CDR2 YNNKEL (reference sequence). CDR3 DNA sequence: TGTGCCAGCAGCCCCCGCTCGGGACTAGCGAGCACCGGGGAGCTGTTTTTT. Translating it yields CASSPRSGLASTGELFF.

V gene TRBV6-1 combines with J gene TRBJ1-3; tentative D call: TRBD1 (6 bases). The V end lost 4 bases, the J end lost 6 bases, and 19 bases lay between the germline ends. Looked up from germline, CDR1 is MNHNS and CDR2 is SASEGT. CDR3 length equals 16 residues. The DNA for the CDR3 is TGTGCCAGCAGTGCCCCCAGGGGATATCTGGTAAACACCATATATTTT. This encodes CASSAPRGYLVNTIYF.

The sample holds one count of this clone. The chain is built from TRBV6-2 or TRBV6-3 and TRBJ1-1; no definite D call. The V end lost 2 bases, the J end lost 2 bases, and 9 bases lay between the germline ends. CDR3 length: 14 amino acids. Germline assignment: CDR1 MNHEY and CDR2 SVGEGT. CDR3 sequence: CASSYPEANTEAFF. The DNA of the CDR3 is TGTGCCAGCAGTTACCCCGAGGCCAACACTGAAGCTTTCTTT.

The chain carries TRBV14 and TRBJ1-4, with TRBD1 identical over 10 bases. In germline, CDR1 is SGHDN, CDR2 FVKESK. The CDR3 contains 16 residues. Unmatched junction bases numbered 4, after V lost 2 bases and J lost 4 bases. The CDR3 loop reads CASSQLGQGDNEKLFF. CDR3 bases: TGTGCCAGCAGCCAACTTGGACAGGGGGATAATGAAAAACTGTTTTTT.

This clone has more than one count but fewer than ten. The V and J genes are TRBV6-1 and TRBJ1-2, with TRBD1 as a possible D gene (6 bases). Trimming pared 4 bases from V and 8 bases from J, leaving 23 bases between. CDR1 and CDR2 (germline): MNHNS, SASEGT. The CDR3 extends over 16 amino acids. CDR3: CASSGTETHTSWGYTF. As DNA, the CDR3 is TGTGCCAGCAGTGGGACAGAGACACATACCTCTTGGGGCTACACCTTC.

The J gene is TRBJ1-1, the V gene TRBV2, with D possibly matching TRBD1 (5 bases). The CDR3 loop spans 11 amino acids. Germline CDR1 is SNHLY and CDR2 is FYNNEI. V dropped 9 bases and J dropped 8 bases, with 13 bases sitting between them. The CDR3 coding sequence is TGTGCCAGTTCCGGACATACAGAAGCTTTCTTT. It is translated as CASSGHTEAFF.

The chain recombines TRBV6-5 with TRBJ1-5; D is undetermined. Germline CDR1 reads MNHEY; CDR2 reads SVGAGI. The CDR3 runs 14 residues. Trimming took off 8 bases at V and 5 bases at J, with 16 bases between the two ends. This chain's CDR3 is CASRGRGVDQPQHF. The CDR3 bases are TGTGCCAGCCGGGGTAGAGGAGTTGATCAGCCCCAGCATTTT.

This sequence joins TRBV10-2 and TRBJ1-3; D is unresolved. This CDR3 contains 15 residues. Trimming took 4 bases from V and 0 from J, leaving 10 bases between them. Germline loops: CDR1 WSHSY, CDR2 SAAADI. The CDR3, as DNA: TGCGCCAGCAGTGGTGTCGGTGACTCTGGAAACACCATATATTTT. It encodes CASSGVGDSGNTIYF.

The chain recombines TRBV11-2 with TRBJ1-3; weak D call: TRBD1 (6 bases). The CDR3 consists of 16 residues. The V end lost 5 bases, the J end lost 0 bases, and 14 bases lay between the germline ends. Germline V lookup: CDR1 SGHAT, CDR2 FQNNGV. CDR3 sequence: CASSPGQRISGNTIYF. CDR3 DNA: TGTGCCAGCAGCCCCGGACAGCGAATCTCTGGAAACACCATATATTTT.

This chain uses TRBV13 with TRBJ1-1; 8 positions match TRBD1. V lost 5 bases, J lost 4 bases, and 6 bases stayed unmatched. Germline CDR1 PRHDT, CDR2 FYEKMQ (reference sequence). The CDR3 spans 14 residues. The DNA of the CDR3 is TGTGCCAGCAGCGCAACAGGGGGAGGCACTGAAGCTTTCTTT. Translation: CASSATGGGTEAFF.